These T cell receptor beta chains were read from a single sample in a study of blood T cell repertoires in COVID-19. TCRdb's table, derived via immunoSEQ multiplex PCR, lists solely in-frame clones and lacks some. Of 100,000 to 150,000 clones listed, approximately 88% are singletons. The sample taken for sequencing was peripheral blood. Receptors originate from a woman aged 80 or over with acute or convalescent COVID-19. CDR3s include the opening cysteine and the closing phenylalanine or tryptophan. The D gene is left open where the match is weak. For some rows the clone size is stated as once, few or many, or as a class when expanded; others skip it.

v_call	d_call	j_call	clone_size	cdr3_aa	cdr3_nt
TRBV5-1	TRBD1	TRBJ1-1	.	CASSLAGQGNKEAFF	TGCGCCAGCAGCTTGGCGGGACAGGGGAACAAGGAAGCTTTCTTT
TRBV18	TRBD1	TRBJ1-1	few	CASSSVTGGRTEAFF	TGTGCCAGCTCATCAGTGACAGGGGGAAGGACTGAAGCTTTCTTT
TRBV5-1	TRBD1	TRBJ1-2	.	CASSLFRGQDYGYTF	TGCGCCAGCAGCTTATTCAGGGGGCAGGACTATGGCTACACCTTC
TRBV6-5	TRBD1	TRBJ1-6	few	CASSLGGGNSPLHF	TGTGCCAGCAGTCTAGGGGGCGGAAATTCACCCCTCCACTTT
TRBV13	.	TRBJ1-1	.	CASSPDRGALNTEAFF	TGTGCCAGCAGCCCCGACCGGGGGGCCCTGAACACTGAAGCTTTCTTT
TRBV9	TRBD1	TRBJ1-2	.	CASSAGGFYGYTF	TGTGCCAGCAGCGCAGGGGGGTTCTATGGCTACACCTTC
TRBV2	TRBD2	TRBJ2-7	medium-sized	CASSGLAGAEQYF	TGTGCCAGCAGTGGGCTAGCGGGAGCAGAGCAGTACTTC
TRBV12-5	.	TRBJ2-1	.	CASGLDGSSYNEQFF	TGTGCTAGTGGTTTGGATGGTAGCTCCTACAATGAGCAGTTCTTC
TRBV12-5	.	TRBJ2-3	.	CASGLSPSNTQYF	TGTGCTAGTGGTTTGTCTCCTAGTAATACGCAGTATTTT
TRBV3-1/TRBV3-2	TRBD2	TRBJ2-5	.	CASSPREGRETQYF	TGTGCCAGCAGCCCCCGGGAGGGTAGGGAGACCCAGTACTTC
TRBV5-6	TRBD1	TRBJ2-3	.	CASSPTGRGTDTQYF	TGTGCCAGCAGCCCCACGGGCAGGGGGACAGATACGCAGTATTTT
TRBV5-6	TRBD2	TRBJ2-5	.	CASSGGLAGGHEYQETQYF	TGTGCCAGCAGCGGCGGACTAGCGGGGGGACACGAGTACCAAGAGACCCAGTACTTC
TRBV11-2	TRBD1	TRBJ2-7	.	CASSRGQGKTYEQYF	TGTGCCAGCAGTAGGGGACAGGGAAAAACCTACGAGCAGTACTTC
TRBV18	TRBD1	TRBJ1-1	.	CASLKTGQNEAFF	TGTGCCAGCTTAAAGACAGGGCAGAATGAAGCTTTCTTT
TRBV15	TRBD1	TRBJ1-4	.	CATTPKGALVEKLFF	TGTGCCACCACTCCCAAGGGGGCGCTTGTTGAAAAACTGTTTTTT
TRBV7-8	.	TRBJ2-7	once	CASSLGSGSSYEQYF	TGTGCCAGCAGCTTAGGTTCCGGGAGCTCCTACGAGCAGTACTTC
TRBV7-9	.	TRBJ1-2	.	CASSPQELGYTF	TGTGCCAGCAGCCCACAGGAATTAGGCTACACCTTC
TRBV6-5	.	TRBJ2-7	once	CASSPAARGGEQYF	TGTGCCAGCAGCCCGGCGGCCCGGGGTGGAGAGCAGTACTTC
TRBV27	.	TRBJ2-7	.	CASSFGDRLSYEQYF	TGTGCCAGCAGTTTCGGAGACAGACTCTCCTACGAGCAGTACTTC
TRBV5-3	.	TRBJ1-2	.	CARVQFFKEANYGYTF	TGTGCCAGAGTCCAGTTTTTTAAGGAGGCTAACTATGGCTACACCTTC
TRBV30	TRBD1	TRBJ1-5	.	CAWKDRGGPNQPQHF	TGTGCCTGGAAAGACAGGGGAGGACCGAATCAGCCCCAGCATTTT
TRBV4-1	TRBD1	TRBJ1-5	.	CASSDRERGNQPQHF	TGCGCCAGCAGCGACAGGGAAAGGGGTAATCAGCCCCAGCATTTT
TRBV7-8	.	TRBJ1-2	few	CASSLSGGAGYGYTF	TGTGCCAGCAGCTTAAGCGGGGGGGCCGGCTATGGCTACACCTTC
TRBV19	.	TRBJ1-5	.	CASSPSLGNQPQHF	TGTGCCAGTAGTCCCAGTCTGGGCAATCAGCCCCAGCATTTT
TRBV10-3	.	TRBJ1-1	few	CAIRVNTEAFF	TGTGCCATCCGAGTTAACACTGAAGCTTTCTTT
TRBV7-2	.	TRBJ2-5	.	CASSESEGFVAETQYF	TGTGCCAGCAGCGAGTCGGAGGGGTTTGTGGCGGAGACCCAGTACTTC
TRBV7-2	TRBD1	TRBJ1-4	.	CASSLKQGVEKLFF	TGTGCCAGCAGCTTAAAACAGGGGGTCGAAAAACTGTTTTTT
TRBV24-1	TRBD2	TRBJ2-2	.	CATSDGRGFSGELFF	TGTGCCACCAGTGACGGGAGGGGGTTCTCCGGGGAGCTGTTTTTT
TRBV6-2/TRBV6-3	TRBD1	TRBJ2-7	.	CASSAPSGQGRYSSYEQYF	TGTGCCAGCAGTGCTCCCTCGGGACAGGGGCGCTACAGCTCCTACGAGCAGTACTTC
TRBV19	TRBD2	TRBJ2-1	.	CATASGGGNEQFF	TGTGCCACCGCTAGCGGGGGCGGCAATGAGCAGTTCTTC
TRBV7-9	.	TRBJ2-7	.	CASSSTGRREQYF	TGTGCCAGCAGCTCTACAGGACGAAGGGAGCAGTACTTC
TRBV27	.	TRBJ2-1	.	CASILSSGTGGGRTRLYNEQFF	TGTGCCAGCATTTTATCGTCGGGGACTGGGGGGGGCAGGACGCGACTCTACAATGAGCAGTTCTTC
TRBV6-1	.	TRBJ1-6	.	CASSESGSYSPLHF	TGTGCCAGCAGTGAGTCAGGGTCGTATTCACCCCTCCACTTT
TRBV5-4	.	TRBJ2-6	.	CASSLGLQGGAAGANVLTF	TGTGCCAGCAGCTTGGGGCTCCAGGGGGGCGCCGCTGGGGCCAACGTCCTGACTTTC
TRBV19	.	TRBJ1-5	.	CASSIEVSGSQPQHF	TGTGCCAGTAGTATAGAGGTATCAGGATCGCAGCCCCAGCATTTT
TRBV15	.	TRBJ1-1	.	CATRTQNTEAFF	TGTGCCACCAGAACACAGAACACTGAAGCTTTCTTT
TRBV6-5	.	TRBJ2-7	.	CASSLSGSPYEQYF	TGTGCCAGCAGTCTCTCCGGGAGCCCGTACGAGCAGTACTTC
TRBV9	.	TRBJ1-2	.	CASSEHSGGGGYTF	TGTGCCAGCAGCGAACATTCCGGGGGAGGGGGCTACACCTTC
TRBV6-5	.	TRBJ2-7	.	CASTGQHLSYEQYF	TGTGCCAGCACCGGACAGCACCTCTCCTACGAGCAGTACTTC
TRBV7-2	TRBD2	TRBJ2-1	.	CASSLEAPGLGKNEQFF	TGTGCCAGCAGCTTAGAGGCCCCCGGACTAGGGAAAAATGAGCAGTTCTTC
TRBV7-9	TRBD1	TRBJ1-2	.	CASSLDRANYGYTF	TGTGCCAGCAGCCTTGACAGGGCTAACTATGGCTACACCTTC
TRBV4-3	.	TRBJ1-1	.	CASSQDITDRTEAFF	TGCGCCAGCAGCCAAGATATCACCGATCGGACTGAAGCTTTCTTT
TRBV9	TRBD2	TRBJ2-3	.	CASSPIAGGTDTQYF	TGTGCCAGCAGCCCTATAGCGGGGGGCACAGATACGCAGTATTTT
TRBV5-4	.	TRBJ2-4	.	CASSFFSGEAKNIQYF	TGTGCCAGCAGCTTTTTCTCGGGGGAAGCCAAAAACATTCAGTACTTC
TRBV12-3/TRBV12-4	.	TRBJ2-2	.	CASSSGGELFF	TGTGCCAGCAGTTCAGGAGGGGAGCTGTTTTTT
TRBV5-4	.	TRBJ2-3	.	CASSPRRVIGSGTQYF	TGTGCCAGCAGCCCAAGAAGAGTCATCGGGTCCGGGACGCAGTATTTT
TRBV6-6	TRBD1	TRBJ1-2	few	CASRTVRGPTYGYTF	TGTGCCAGCAGAACGGTTAGGGGGCCCACCTATGGCTACACCTTC
TRBV30	.	TRBJ1-4	.	CAWRDFATNEKLFF	TGTGCCTGGAGGGACTTTGCAACTAATGAAAAACTGTTTTTT
TRBV5-5	TRBD1	TRBJ1-1	.	CASSPGDRGWTEAFF	TGTGCCAGCAGCCCGGGGGACAGGGGATGGACTGAAGCTTTCTTT
TRBV9	TRBD1	TRBJ2-2	once	CASSPGTANTGELFF	TGTGCCAGCAGCCCCGGGACAGCGAACACCGGGGAGCTGTTTTTT
TRBV5-3	.	TRBJ2-4	.	CARSLESGVFTIQYF	TGTGCCAGAAGCTTGGAGTCGGGGGTGTTTACCATTCAGTACTTC
TRBV11-2	.	TRBJ2-7	.	CASSPNRHGLRGEQYF	TGTGCCAGCAGCCCAAATAGACACGGGCTGAGAGGGGAGCAGTACTTC
TRBV3-1/TRBV3-2	.	TRBJ1-1	.	CASSRGVWRPNTEAFF	TGTGCCAGCAGCCGGGGGGTCTGGAGGCCGAACACTGAAGCTTTCTTT
TRBV14	TRBD2	TRBJ2-1	few	CASSQAGTSGVNEQFF	TGTGCCAGCAGCCAAGCCGGGACTAGCGGGGTCAATGAGCAGTTCTTC
TRBV5-1	TRBD2	TRBJ2-3	.	CASSLLASGSGTDTQYF	TGCGCCAGCAGCTTGCTGGCTAGCGGGAGCGGCACAGATACGCAGTATTTT